This T cell receptor beta chain was profiled in a study of neurological immune-mediated disorders. Notes on the study in general: Neither clinical nor MRI features were found to be associated with the multiple sclerosis repertoire cluster. One related-CDR3 cluster, found by phylogenetic grouping, held repertoires of 18 of 34 multiple sclerosis patients and is a possible signature.

This clonotype was recorded many times. What it binds is unknown. Synthesis of cDNA was performed by 5'RACE using 10-nucleotide random UMIs. TCRdb processed the 5' RACE reads anew with MiXCR; each CDR3 protein has one entry. In the table there are some 120,000 distinct CDR3 sequences, roughly 3.2% of which are singletons. The CDR3 has 13 residues. The junction had 1 base not matched to a gene; V was cut back by 0 bases and J by 5 bases. CDR1 and CDR2 from the germline V gene are SGHRS and YFSETQ. The unsorted libraries were produced from 2 million PBMCs held at -80 C. The sequence came from a woman aged 25 to 39 with multiple sclerosis. The sequencing input was PBMCs. The gene calls are TRBV5-1 and TRBJ2-5; 7 positions match TRBD2. Written as DNA, the CDR3 is TGCGCCAGCAGCTTGGGAGCGGGGGAGACCCAGTACTTC. This translates into CASSLGAGETQYF.